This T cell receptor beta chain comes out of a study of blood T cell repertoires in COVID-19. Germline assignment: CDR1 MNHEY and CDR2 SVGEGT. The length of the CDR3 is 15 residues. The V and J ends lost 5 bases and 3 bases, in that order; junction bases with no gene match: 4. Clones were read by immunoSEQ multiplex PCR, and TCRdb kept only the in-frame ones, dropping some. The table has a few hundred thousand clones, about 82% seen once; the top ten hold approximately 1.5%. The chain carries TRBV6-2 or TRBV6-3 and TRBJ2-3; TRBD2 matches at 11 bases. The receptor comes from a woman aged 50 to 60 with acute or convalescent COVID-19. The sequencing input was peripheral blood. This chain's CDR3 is CASSPSSGGTDTQYF. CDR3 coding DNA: TGTGCCAGCAGTCCGTCTAGCGGGGGGACAGATACGCAGTATTTT.